This T cell receptor (beta chain) emerged from a study of T-cell reconstitution after alpha-beta-depleted transplantation in children. The CDR3 totals 15 residues. Germline lookup yields CDR1 MNHNS and CDR2 SASEGT. V gave up 3 bases and J gave up 5 bases, with 16 bases separating them. A TCRbeta library incorporating unique molecular identifiers was prepared. MiXCR, run by TCRdb on the PCR reads, gives a single entry per CDR3 protein. This sample has about 230,000 distinct CDR3 sequences; 9.7% occur once, and the top ten carry 5% to 6%. This clonotype was found many times. Here the sequenced sample was PBMCs from the stem cell graft donor, taken from the stem cell graft. This receptor was obtained from a human donor who donated a stem cell graft to a child with SCID. The rearrangement uses TRBV6-1 and TRBJ1-2, with D hard to call. The DNA for the CDR3 is TGTGCCAGCAGTGACGTTCCGGGTAAGGTGTATGGCTACACCTTC. Translation gives CASSDVPGKVYGYTF.